This TCR beta chain was recorded in a study of cytomegalovirus exposure and HLA in healthy donors (dated by TCRdb to the late 2010s). Background on the whole study: An earlier analysis of around 600 of the donors reported roughly 300 Gb of sequence data and 100 million to 130 million unique TCR beta sequences from some 180 million T cells. In an earlier analysis of 587 of the donors, high-throughput TCR beta sequencing was used to judge whether each TCR beta V gene segment behaved as functional or pseudogenic. A later analysis re-examined previously published TCR beta repertoires from more than 550 donors and added high-resolution HLA genotyping to investigate patterns of TCR occurrence. The study aimed to test whether signatures of past pathogen exposure could be identified by cataloging public T cell receptors. Donor age, sex, ethnicity and CMV serostatus were compiled alongside the repertoire data. All discovery cohort repertoires had been generated on a single sequencing platform. In the later analysis, no new phenotypic data were used to find candidate immune exposures; instead, reliance was placed on TCR beta sequences and their occurrence across donors. Besides the first cohort of approximately 710 subjects, a separate validation cohort made up of around 120 different subjects was used. HLA typing covered class I and class II loci at four-digit resolution. The T cell repertoires of several hundred subjects were profiled by immunosequencing and related to cytomegalovirus serostatus. Because of strong linkage in the cohort, roughly five DR-DQ haplotypes were treated as single units for association and clustering. Genome-wide SNP genotypes for about 55% of the 666 donors were used in a later genetic analysis, which treated that subset as a discovery cohort. Among 398 genotyped donors of the cohort, an average of 235,054 unique TCR beta nucleotide sequences were sequenced per donor, roughly 18% of them non-productive. Among the roughly 400 genotyped donors, 75% to 90% belonged to the genetic ancestry cluster associated with self-reported Caucasian donors. To predict cytomegalovirus infection status, the study brought together high-throughput TCR immunosequencing, statistical association of individual TCRs with disease status, and machine learning. The number of typed donors differed by locus: 629-630 for A, B, C, DRB1 and DQB1; some 500 for DQA1; 606 for DPA1; and some 430 for DPB1. An early release that covered about 600 HLA-typed donors contained approximately 300 gigabases of sequencing data and 85 million to 100 million unique TCR sequences.

This clone was detected once. No antigen is known for it. No much larger clone is present one base from it, and per-base qualities are unavailable. In total, roughly 670 healthy bone marrow donors made up the cohort. All cohort members were sampled while nominally healthy, although unrecorded immune exposures were likely present. The donor tested CMV seropositive and was one of the 289 seropositive cohort members. A peripheral blood sample was collected from each donor, and TCR beta sequencing was performed on peripheral blood mononuclear cells. Genomic DNA was extracted from the blood cell samples with the Qiagen DNeasy Blood Extraction Kit. Libraries were made using the immunoSEQ multiplex PCR assay. A mixture of 60 forward primers for TCR Vbeta segments and 13 reverse primers for TCR Jbeta segments was used in the multiplex PCR. The CDR3 region of rearranged TCR beta genes was amplified from genomic DNA with a multiplex PCR assay. Amplified TCR beta libraries were sequenced as 87-base-pair reads on the Illumina HiSeq System. In the source study's methods: In a later analysis, some 80 million unique TCR beta chains were counted across the 690 or so repertoires, and approximately 9.9 million of these chains were shared by at least two donors. Raw reads were error-corrected and collapsed into unique sequences with a nearest-neighbor algorithm that merged closely related sequences to remove PCR and sequencing errors. To assign V, D and J gene segments, CDR3 sequences were aligned to IMGT reference sequences. For a sequence to be retained, a match of at least six nucleotides to both a V gene segment and a J gene segment was required. A rearrangement counted as productive if the CDR3 had no stop codons and remained in frame with V and J, and every other rearrangement counted as non-productive. CDR3 was defined by IMGT convention, running from the second conserved V-encoded cysteine to the conserved J-encoded phenylalanine. Sequences without an unambiguous match to a single V gene segment were excluded from the earlier analysis of a few hundred of the donors. In an earlier analysis of around 590 of the donors, a V segment was called functional when productive rearrangements were above 56.7%, and segregating when the standard deviation between donors exceeded 5%. A statistical classification framework was built to diagnose cytomegalovirus status from the catalog of TCR beta chain sequences. V and J gene assignment, in a later analysis, came from comparing TCR nucleotide sequences with IMGT/GENE-DB human TR gene sequences. The TCRdist pipeline was used in a later analysis to assign CDR3 sequences and most-parsimonious VDJ recombination scenarios. A later analysis defined each TCR beta chain by its CDR3 amino acid sequence plus V-gene family, and excluded reads lacking a unique V-gene family. To address suspected cross-contamination and a sequencing artifact, a later analysis removed 592 highly shared, low-generation-probability nucleotide sequences. In a later analysis, a clonal expansion index for each public chain was calculated from normalized within-repertoire ranks of inferred template counts. In a later analysis, generation probabilities were computed using a VDJ recombination model fitted to out-of-frame rearrangements, and the results were checked against IGoR. In a later analysis, hypergeometric tests were used to score TCR-TCR, TCR-HLA and TCR-CMV co-occurrence, with a repertoire-size bias correction applied to TCR pairs. To estimate false discovery rates, a later analysis permuted the HLA or CMV assignments 20 times. In a later analysis, co-occurring TCRs were grouped using DBSCAN, with TCRdist sequence similarity added in when clustering inside HLA-allele-positive subsets. Co-occurrence clustering excluded repertoires with fewer than 30,000 or more than 120,000 public chains, plus five with anomalous nucleotide sharing. The table was pulled from immuneACCESS by TCRdb, which kept in-frame rearrangements only. Such tables lose some clones; where checked, under half of the loss comes from unresolved V genes, and the rest has no known cause. V, J and clone size are those of that table, while D and trimming were read from the DNA. The sample yields about 120,000 clones; 80% were counted once. The ten largest clones add up to approximately 8.8% of the sample.

The germline V gene supplies CDR1 MGHRA and CDR2 YSYEKL. The V and J ends are trimmed by 3 bases and 0 bases, leaving 12 bases between them. Including cysteine and phenylalanine, the CDR3 has 16 amino acids. Just the 48-base CDR3 DNA is kept, in frame starting at base 1. Paper-wide results and their limitations: Most TCR sequences were observed very rarely across donors, whereas some public TCRs were present in many individuals. Immune exposure information for the cohort was limited to CMV serostatus. According to a later analysis, TCR association rates differed among HLA loci, with DRB1 alleles showing the most associated TCRs and HLA-C alleles showing the fewest. HLA typing was unavailable for some donors at each locus, so association tests used only the typed subset. At a false discovery rate of 0.05, a later analysis linked some 18,000 TCR beta sequences to specific HLA alleles. A later analysis reported that several top co-occurrence clusters appeared linked to parvovirus B19, influenza, CMV and Epstein-Barr virus. The presence/absence analyses assumed that sequencing depth was roughly uniform across donors, and that assumption may not be true. The study listed approximately 150 TCR beta chains as associated with cytomegalovirus. An association between a missense DCLRE1C variant and V-gene and J-gene trimming of TCR beta chains was found in a later genetic analysis and replicated in an independent cohort. Most CMV-associated TCR beta chains appeared to be HLA-restricted in a later analysis, and the HLA associations seemed to be driven largely by CMV exposure. A cluster of highly shared sequence variants was judged likely to represent a technical artifact of the sequencing pipeline. In a later analysis, HLA-associated TCR beta chains were found to be more clonally expanded and to have lower generation probabilities than equally common non-associated chains. Cytomegalovirus status was reported to be diagnosed by the classifier with high specificity and sensitivity in both the original and validation cohorts. In this cohort, only TCR beta chains were sequenced, and detectable features were limited by the absence of alpha or paired-chain data. Linkage disequilibrium might explain the correlated functional status among segregating V segments, but an unknown experimental factor could not be excluded. In vitro tests confirmed that three of the cytomegalovirus-associated TCR beta chains recognize cytomegalovirus antigens. Because the 87-base-pair reads could not distinguish some IMGT-functional V segments, including TRBV6-2 and TRBV6-3, those segments were excluded. Broadly in line with IMGT annotations, most TCR beta V segments showed up in productive rearrangements about 87% or about 30% of the time in an earlier analysis of several hundred of the donors. A further reported finding was that TCR beta sequences accurately predicted the HLA-A and HLA-B alleles for most subjects in the first cohort. When HLA alleles, especially DR and DQ, strongly co-occurred, attributing TCR associations to individual alleles was difficult. Some 16 rarely observed V segments, including chromosome 9 orphons, were excluded from the earlier analysis of approximately 500 of the donors because counts were too low. According to the authors, the approach could potentially be generalized to other disease states and immunological phenotypes. A later genetic analysis reported fewer N-insertions in productive TCRs among donors in an Asian-associated ancestry cluster than the 666-donor mean.

The sequenced sample consisted of PBMCs. This sequence uses TRBV4-1 and TRBJ2-1, and possibly TRBD2, on 6 matching bases. This sequence originates from a female donor in good health and CMV-seropositive. The nucleotide sequence reads as follows: TGCGCCAGCAGCCATCCCGACGGGAGCTCCTACAATGAGCAGTTCTTC. It translates to CASSHPDGSSYNEQFF.